This T cell receptor beta chain was documented in a study of vaccination effects on CD4 cells after COVID-19. Study-wide background: Relative to the second dose, post-vaccine samples were obtained a median of 72 days later.

Antigen-specific CD4+ T cells were expanded with viral peptide pools in the ViraFEST assay before sequencing. Once cultured for nine to ten days, the cells underwent separation to obtain CD4+ T cells. The participants, recipients of two vaccine doses, got either BNT162b2 or mRNA-1273. Vaccinees lacked prior SARS-CoV-2 infection and tested negative for nucleocapsid antibodies. Culturing of more than 1.5 million PBMC per well took place with around 9.6 IU/ml IL-2 and 9.5 to 10 ug/ml peptides. Fresh IL-2-containing medium replaced half the medium on days 3 and 7. Profiled with immunoSEQ multiplex PCR; TCRdb holds only in-frame clones, not every one. The top ten clones hold 1.5% to 2.5% of a sample with about 59,000 clones, about 73% of them seen once. Regarding this clone: Its target is unknown.

The input for sequencing was CD4+ T cells from PBMCs cultured with HCoV-OC43 spike peptides, taken after COVID-19 vaccination. The subset here: HCoV-OC43 spike overlapping peptide pool stimulation. This sequence was found in a human donor who received a COVID-19 vaccine.

As DNA, the CDR3 is TGTGCCAGTAACAGGGGCTGGAACACTGAAGCTTTCTTT. Its translation: CASNRGWNTEAFF. This rearrangement joins TRBV5-4 to TRBJ1-1, with 7 bases that match TRBD1. Germline CDR1 SGHNT, CDR2 YYREEE (reference sequence). CDR3 length: 13 residues. J gave up 1 base and V 8 bases, and 5 bases lay outside the gene matches.